The present entry profiles one T cell receptor (beta chain) with its context. Its target is unknown. Per germline, CDR1 SGHDN and CDR2 FVKESK. The CDR3 contains 15 residues. V was clipped by 4 bases and J by 8 bases, with 18 bases between them. The TCR beta cDNA libraries contained unique molecular identifiers. A single record per CDR3 protein comes from TCRdb applying MiXCR to the PCR reads. The repertoire holds some 690,000 distinct CDR3 sequences, with 59% as singletons. These data belong to a study of post-analysis software for immune sequencing data. In the study overall: Courses of disease covered relapsing-remitting, secondary progressive and progressive-relapsing multiple sclerosis.

Study-wide points: Higher frequency in patients than in controls was seen for 5 or 6 TRBV segments, with TRBV5-6, TRBV5-1 and TRBV20-1 among them. Diversity measured as normalized Chao1 was significantly lower in multiple sclerosis patients than in controls. The F measure placed samples prepared in the same batch into strongly shared clusters.

The V and J genes are TRBV14 and TRBJ2-1; perhaps TRBD2 as D (6 bases). The sample comprised blood. This clonotype was sampled from a girl aged 2 to 9 with multiple sclerosis. CDR3 loop: CASSRPEGHGYEQFF. CDR3 nucleotides: TGTGCCAGCAGCCGTCCGGAGGGCCACGGGTATGAGCAGTTCTTC.